The 16 T cell receptor beta chains listed next were all sequenced from one sample in a study of radiotherapy plus CTLA-4 blockade in lung cancer. The repertoire was sequenced with immunoSEQ multiplex PCR; TCRdb's copy has only in-frame clones and lacks some. The sample holds some 52,000 clones, more than 60% seen once. The specimen was peripheral blood, collected from a patient treated with radiotherapy plus ipilimumab. All receptors come from a human donor with non-small cell lung cancer who had a partial response to radiotherapy plus ipilimumab.

This chain links TRBV10-3 with TRBJ2-7; 9 nucleotides line up with TRBD1. This CDR3 is 14 amino acids long. The J segment lost 6 bases and the V segment lost 7 bases, leaving 10 bases of the junction unmatched. Germline V gives CDR1 ENHRY, CDR2 SYGVKD. CDR3 coding DNA: TGTGCCATCAACGTACAGGGGGCTTCTGGCGAGCAGTACTTC. Translated: CAINVQGASGEQYF.

The chain employs TRBV10-3 and TRBJ1-1; D possibly corresponds to TRBD1 (6 bases). In germline, CDR1 is ENHRY, CDR2 SYGVKD. Trimming took 4 bases from V and 4 from J, leaving 16 bases between them. CDR3 size: 15 residues. The CDR3 spells CAISGLSGAGTEAFF. The CDR3 coding sequence is TGTGCCATCAGTGGACTATCAGGGGCCGGCACTGAAGCTTTCTTT.

V is TRBV2 and J is TRBJ2-1, with D perhaps TRBD2 (6 bases). Germline CDR1 SNHLY, CDR2 FYNNEI. The CDR3 is 15 residues long. V lost 2 bases to trimming and J lost 0 bases, with 8 bases between them. The CDR3 nucleotides are TGTGCCAGCAGTGAACTAGCGAGCTCCTACAATGAGCAGTTCTTC. As protein: CASSELASSYNEQFF.

This chain connects TRBV13 to TRBJ2-6; D is unresolved. The CDR3 is 16 amino acids. V was cut by 1 base and J by 2 bases, with 9 bases left in between. CDR1 and CDR2 (germline): PRHDT, FYEKMQ (reference sequence). The CDR3 bases are TGTGCCAGCAGCTTAGAAGTCCGGGCTGGGGCCAACGTCCTGACTTTC. As protein: CASSLEVRAGANVLTF.

This clone has more than one count but fewer than ten. V usage is TRBV5-4 and J usage is TRBJ1-6; D may be TRBD1 (6 bases). Germline CDR1 reads SGHNT; CDR2 reads YYREEE (reference sequence). The CDR3 totals 14 residues. Between the trimmed V and J ends, which lost 0 bases and 6 bases, there was a span of 7 bases. The CDR3 nucleotides are TGTGCCAGCAGCTTGGACAGGGTTAATTCACCCCTCCACTTT. It encodes CASSLDRVNSPLHF.

The chain recombines TRBV11-3 with TRBJ2-5; 9 nucleotides align to TRBD1. J was trimmed by 3 bases and V by 1 base; bases with no gene match: 3. The CDR3 is 15 amino acids. Germline loops: CDR1 SGHNT, CDR2 YENEEA. CDR3 sequence (DNA): TGTGCCAGCAGCTTAGTGGGGACAGGGAAAGAGACCCAGTACTTC. Its translation: CASSLVGTGKETQYF.

This clone was observed a handful of times. V usage is TRBV4-1 and J usage is TRBJ1-2; 7 bases are shared with TRBD1. Germline trimming cut 5 bases from V and 9 bases from J; bases unmatched to any gene: 9. Germline CDR1 and CDR2: MGHRA and YSYEKL. CDR3 length: 13 residues. Here the CDR3 DNA reads TGCGCCAGCAGCGATACAGGGGAAGTGAGCTACACCTTC. This sequence encodes CASSDTGEVSYTF.

The V gene is TRBV5-6, the J gene TRBJ2-3; TRBD1 aligns across 10 bases. V shed 3 bases and J 7 bases; nucleotides not matched to a gene: 5. Germline lookup yields CDR1 SGHDT and CDR2 YYEEEE. CDR3 length equals 14 residues. The CDR3 here is CASSSDRGRNTQYF. The CDR3 DNA reads as TGTGCCAGCAGCTCCGACAGGGGGCGTAATACGCAGTATTTT.

This chain uses TRBV18 with TRBJ2-3; 11 bases match TRBD2. The CDR3 is 19 amino acids. Trimming cost V 0 bases and J 3 bases; bases outside gene matches: 11. Looked up from germline, CDR1 is KGHSH and CDR2 is LQKENI. This chain's CDR3 is CASSPPFQASGGLTDTQYF. The CDR3 DNA follows: TGTGCCAGCTCACCACCGTTTCAAGCTAGCGGGGGGTTAACAGATACGCAGTATTTT. Complete variable domain (other parts from reference TRBV18 and TRBJ2-3): NAGVMQNPRHLVRRRGQEARLRCSPMKGHSHVYWYRQLPEEGLKFMVYLQKENIIDESGMPKERFSAEFPKEGPSILRIQQVVRGDSAAYFCASSPPFQASGGLTDTQYFGPGTRLTVL.

The V call is TRBV6-1, the J call TRBJ1-2; TRBD1 agrees at 8 bases. The V gene's germline CDR1 is MNHNS and CDR2 SASEGT. V was pared by 5 bases and J by 8 bases, with 7 bases of the junction left unmatched. The CDR3 runs to 13 residues. CDR3 DNA sequence: TGTGCCAGCAGTAAAACAGGGGGACGGGGCTACACCTTC. This encodes CASSKTGGRGYTF.

V and J are TRBV30 and TRBJ1-2, with a tentative D call TRBD1 (5 bases). Germline values: CDR1 GTSNPN, CDR2 SVGIG (reference sequence). This CDR3 has 11 residues. The DNA of the CDR3 is TGTGTTGGGGCGAAAATTGCCGGCTACACCTTC. It encodes CVGAKIAGYTF.

The CDR3 nucleotides are TGTGCCAGCAGCTTATTCCGCTCGGACAGGGGGGAAGCTTTCTTT. Translation gives CASSLFRSDRGEAFF. This sequence joins TRBV11-2 and TRBJ1-1, with TRBD1 identical over 10 bases. Germline CDR1 is SGHAT and CDR2 is FQNNGV. V was clipped by 2 bases and J by 8 bases; unmatched bases: 8. The length of the CDR3 is 15 residues.

V and J are TRBV4-1 and TRBJ1-2; 8 bases fit TRBD1. J was trimmed by 8 bases and V by 4 bases; bases with no gene match: 9. This CDR3 contains 14 residues. The germline gives CDR1 MGHRA, CDR2 YSYEKL. CDR3 loop: CASSLTGQGRGYTF. The DNA for the CDR3 is TGCGCCAGCAGCCTCACCGGACAGGGCAGGGGCTACACCTTC.

The CDR3 bases are TGTGCCAGCAGTTTAGAGTCAGGGGGTTATGGCTACACCTTC. Residues: CASSLESGGYGYTF. This chain uses TRBV27 with TRBJ1-2; 7 nucleotides agree with TRBD1. V trimming: 2 bases; J trimming: 5 bases; junction bases outside the gene matches: 5. Germline CDR1 is MNHEY and CDR2 is SMNVEV (reference sequence). The CDR3 consists of 14 residues.

This clone was detected a few times. The V call is TRBV4-3, the J call TRBJ1-5; 9 nucleotides line up with TRBD1. Per the germline V gene, CDR1 is LGHNA and CDR2 is YSLEER. The CDR3 extends over 17 amino acids. The J segment lost 2 bases and the V segment lost 0 bases, leaving 5 bases of the junction unmatched. The CDR3 sequence is CASSQDWGQGGNQPQHF. The CDR3 DNA reads as TGCGCCAGCAGCCAAGATTGGGGACAGGGTGGCAATCAGCCCCAGCATTTT.

The rearrangement uses TRBV27 and TRBJ1-4, with TRBD1 matching over 8 bases. Per germline, CDR1 MNHEY and CDR2 SMNVEV (reference sequence). The ends lost 2 bases at V and 7 bases at J; junction bases unmatched: 6. The length of the CDR3 is 15 residues. The CDR3 is CASSLDRGDSEKLFF. The CDR3 DNA reads TGTGCCAGCAGTTTAGACAGGGGAGATAGTGAAAAACTGTTTTTT.